A single count supports the clone carrying this T cell receptor (beta chain). These data belong to a study of blood T cell repertoires in COVID-19. Study context: Some COVID-19 samples were acute and others convalescent; all came from the United States, Italy and Spain.

Germline assignment: CDR1 GTSNPN and CDR2 SVGIG (reference sequence). Trimming removed 0 bases from V and 1 base from J, with 10 bases in between. There are 14 residues in the CDR3. As originally analysed: Counts of nucleated cells, estimated from reference gene primer amplification, were obtained. Some clones are missing from TCRdb's copy, which holds only in-frame ones; the method was immunoSEQ multiplex PCR. The D gene and trimming were derived from the DNA, and the V and J assignments and clone size from that table. Of about 150,000 clones listed, about 89% were seen once; the top ten hold approximately 0.55%.

The source material was peripheral blood. The origin of this receptor is a man aged 45-60 years with acute or convalescent COVID-19. J is TRBJ2-7 and V is TRBV30; D perhaps matches TRBD2 (5 bases). In DNA form, the CDR3 reads TGTGCCTGGAGTGTACTCTCGGGATCCTACGAGCAGTACTTC. Protein: CAWSVLSGSYEQYF.